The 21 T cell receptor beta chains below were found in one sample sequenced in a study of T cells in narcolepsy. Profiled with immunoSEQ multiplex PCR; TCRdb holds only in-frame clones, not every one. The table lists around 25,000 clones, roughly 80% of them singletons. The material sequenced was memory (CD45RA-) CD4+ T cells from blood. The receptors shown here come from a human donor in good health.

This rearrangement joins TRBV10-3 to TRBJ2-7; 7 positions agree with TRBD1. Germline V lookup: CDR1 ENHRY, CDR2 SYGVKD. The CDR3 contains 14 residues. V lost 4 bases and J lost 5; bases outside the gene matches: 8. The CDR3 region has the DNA TGTGCCATCAGTGTTAAAGGGGGCGCAGACGAGCAGTACTTC. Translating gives CAISVKGGADEQYF.

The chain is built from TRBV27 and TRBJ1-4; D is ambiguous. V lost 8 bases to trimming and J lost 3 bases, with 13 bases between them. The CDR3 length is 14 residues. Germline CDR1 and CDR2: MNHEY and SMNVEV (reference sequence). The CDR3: CASRGASSNEKLFF. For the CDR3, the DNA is TGTGCCAGCCGAGGTGCCAGCTCTAATGAAAAACTGTTTTTT.

This chain's CDR3 is CASSTTSGSGSSYNEQFF. In nucleotides, the CDR3 is TGTGCCAGCAGCACGACTAGCGGGAGTGGGAGCTCCTACAATGAGCAGTTCTTC. The chain couples TRBV7-9 to TRBJ2-1; 12 nucleotides agree with TRBD2. There are 18 residues in the CDR3. V was pared by 5 bases and J by 0 bases, with 8 bases of the junction left unmatched. Per the germline V gene, CDR1 is SEHNR and CDR2 is FQNEAQ (reference sequence).

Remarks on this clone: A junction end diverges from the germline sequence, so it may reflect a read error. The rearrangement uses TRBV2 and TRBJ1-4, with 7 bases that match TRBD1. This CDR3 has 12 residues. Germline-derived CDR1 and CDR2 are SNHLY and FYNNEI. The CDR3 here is CVSSPTGEKLFF. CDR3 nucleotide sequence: TGTGTCAGCAGTCCGACAGGGGAAAAACTGTTTTTT.

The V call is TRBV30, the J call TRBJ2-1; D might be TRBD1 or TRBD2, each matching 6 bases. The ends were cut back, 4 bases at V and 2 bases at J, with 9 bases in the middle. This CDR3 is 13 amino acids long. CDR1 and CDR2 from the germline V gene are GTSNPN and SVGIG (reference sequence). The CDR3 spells CAWTRGPYNEQFF. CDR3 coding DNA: TGTGCCTGGACACGGGGGCCCTACAATGAGCAGTTCTTC. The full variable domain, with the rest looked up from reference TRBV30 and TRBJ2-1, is SQTIHQWPATLVQPVGSPLSLECTVEGTSNPNLYWYRQAAGRGLQLLFYSVGIGQISSEVPQNLSASRPQDRQFILSSKKLLLSDSGFYLCAWTRGPYNEQFFGPGTRLTVL.

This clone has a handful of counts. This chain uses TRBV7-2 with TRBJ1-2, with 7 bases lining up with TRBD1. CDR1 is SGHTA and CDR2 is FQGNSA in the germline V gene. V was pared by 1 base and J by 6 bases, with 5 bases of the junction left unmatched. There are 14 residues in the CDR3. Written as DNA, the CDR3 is TGTGCCAGCAGCTTAGTCAGGGGGAGGGATGGCTACACCTTC. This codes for CASSLVRGRDGYTF.

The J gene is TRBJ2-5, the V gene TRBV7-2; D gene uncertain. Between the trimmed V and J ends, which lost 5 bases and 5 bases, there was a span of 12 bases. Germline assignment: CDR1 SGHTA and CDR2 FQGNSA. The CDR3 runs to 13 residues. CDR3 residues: CASSKPRPETQYF. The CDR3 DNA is TGTGCCAGCAGCAAACCGAGGCCGGAGACCCAGTACTTC.

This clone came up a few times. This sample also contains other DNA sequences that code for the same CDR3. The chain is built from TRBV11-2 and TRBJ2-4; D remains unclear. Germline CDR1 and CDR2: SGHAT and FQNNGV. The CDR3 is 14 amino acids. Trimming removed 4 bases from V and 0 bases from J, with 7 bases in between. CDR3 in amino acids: CASSSRLAKNIQYF. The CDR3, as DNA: TGTGCCAGCAGCTCGCGGCTAGCCAAAAACATTCAGTACTTC.

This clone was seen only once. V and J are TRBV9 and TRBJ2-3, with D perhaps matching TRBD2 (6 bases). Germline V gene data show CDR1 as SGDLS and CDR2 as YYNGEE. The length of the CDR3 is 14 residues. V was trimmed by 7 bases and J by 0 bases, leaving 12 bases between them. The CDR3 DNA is TGTGCCAGCGGAGGAGGGGCGAGCACAGATACGCAGTATTTT. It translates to CASGGGASTDTQYF.

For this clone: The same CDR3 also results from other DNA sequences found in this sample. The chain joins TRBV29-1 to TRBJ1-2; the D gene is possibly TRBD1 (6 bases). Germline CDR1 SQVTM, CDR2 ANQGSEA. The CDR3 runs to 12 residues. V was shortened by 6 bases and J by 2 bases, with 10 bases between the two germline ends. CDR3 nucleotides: TGCAGCGTAGCCGGGACAAACTATGGCTACACCTTC. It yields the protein CSVAGTNYGYTF.

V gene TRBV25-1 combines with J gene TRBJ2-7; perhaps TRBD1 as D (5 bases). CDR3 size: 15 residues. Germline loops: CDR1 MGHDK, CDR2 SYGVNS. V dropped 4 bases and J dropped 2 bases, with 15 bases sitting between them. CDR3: CASSGARDFPYEQYF. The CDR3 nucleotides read TGTGCCAGCAGTGGTGCCAGGGATTTCCCCTACGAGCAGTACTTC.

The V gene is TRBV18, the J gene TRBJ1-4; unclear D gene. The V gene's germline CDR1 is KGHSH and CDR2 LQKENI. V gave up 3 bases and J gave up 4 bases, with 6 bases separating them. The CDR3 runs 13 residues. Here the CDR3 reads CASSPRINEKLFF. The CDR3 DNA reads TGTGCCAGCTCACCCAGGATTAATGAAAAACTGTTTTTT.

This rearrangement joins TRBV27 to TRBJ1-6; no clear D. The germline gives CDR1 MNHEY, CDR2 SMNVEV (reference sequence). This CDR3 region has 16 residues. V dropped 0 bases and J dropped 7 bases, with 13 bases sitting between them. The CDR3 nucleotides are TGTGCCAGCAGTTTATCCCCCAGCGCAAAGAATTCACCCCTCCACTTT. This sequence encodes CASSLSPSAKNSPLHF.

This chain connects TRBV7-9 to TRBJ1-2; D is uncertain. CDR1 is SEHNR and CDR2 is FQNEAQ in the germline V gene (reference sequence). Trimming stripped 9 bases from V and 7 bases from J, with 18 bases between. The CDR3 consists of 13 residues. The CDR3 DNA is TGTGCCAGTAGGACGGCGGAGGATGGTGGCTACACCTTC. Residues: CASRTAEDGGYTF.

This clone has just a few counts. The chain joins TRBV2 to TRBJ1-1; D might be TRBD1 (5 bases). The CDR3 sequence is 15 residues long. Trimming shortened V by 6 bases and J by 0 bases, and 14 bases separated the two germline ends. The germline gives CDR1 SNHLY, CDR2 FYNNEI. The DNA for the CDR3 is TGTGCCAGCAGAGGGGACGGATACATGAACACTGAAGCTTTCTTT. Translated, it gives CASRGDGYMNTEAFF. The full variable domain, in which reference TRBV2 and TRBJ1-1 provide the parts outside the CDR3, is EPEVTQTPSHQVTQMGQEVILRCVPISNHLYFYWYRQILGQKVEFLVSFYNNEISEKSEIFDDQFSVERPDGSNFTLKIRSTKLEDSAMYFCASRGDGYMNTEAFFGQGTRLTVV.

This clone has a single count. CDR3 coding DNA: TGCGCCAGCAGCCTTGGGACTAGCCTCGGCCCAGATACGCAGTATTTT. Its protein is CASSLGTSLGPDTQYF. The rearrangement links TRBV4-1 to TRBJ2-3; 9 positions agree with TRBD2. V was clipped by 4 bases and J by 4 bases; unmatched bases: 9. This CDR3 region has 16 residues. CDR1 and CDR2 from the germline V gene are MGHRA and YSYEKL.

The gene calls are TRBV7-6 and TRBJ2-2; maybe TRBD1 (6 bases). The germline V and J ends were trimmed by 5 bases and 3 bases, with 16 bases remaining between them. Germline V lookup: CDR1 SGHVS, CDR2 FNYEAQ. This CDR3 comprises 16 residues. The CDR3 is CASSVSGTPDTGELFF. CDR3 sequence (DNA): TGTGCCAGCAGCGTATCCGGGACACCTGACACCGGGGAGCTGTTTTTT.

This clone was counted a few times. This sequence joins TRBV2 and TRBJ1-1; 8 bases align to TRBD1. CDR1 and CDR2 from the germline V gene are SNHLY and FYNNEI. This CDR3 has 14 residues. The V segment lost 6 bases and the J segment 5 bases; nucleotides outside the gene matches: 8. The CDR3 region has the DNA TGTGCCAGCAGACCGGACAGGGTTAATACTGAAGCTTTCTTT. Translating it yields CASRPDRVNTEAFF.

The CDR3 loop reads CASSFELLAGVAYNEQFF. CDR3 nucleotides: TGTGCCAGCAGTTTTGAACTCTTAGCGGGGGTTGCCTACAATGAGCAGTTCTTC. This chain links TRBV27 with TRBJ2-1; 9 bases are shared with TRBD2. This CDR3 has 18 residues. Per germline, CDR1 MNHEY and CDR2 SMNVEV (reference sequence). V lost 3 bases and J lost 2; bases outside the gene matches: 11.

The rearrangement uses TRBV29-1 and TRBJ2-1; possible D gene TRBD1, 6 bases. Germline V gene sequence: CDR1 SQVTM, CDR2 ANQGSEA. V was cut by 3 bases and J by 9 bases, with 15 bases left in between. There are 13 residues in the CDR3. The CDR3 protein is CSVDFPQGPEQFF. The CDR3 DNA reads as TGCAGCGTTGATTTCCCTCAGGGGCCTGAGCAGTTCTTC.

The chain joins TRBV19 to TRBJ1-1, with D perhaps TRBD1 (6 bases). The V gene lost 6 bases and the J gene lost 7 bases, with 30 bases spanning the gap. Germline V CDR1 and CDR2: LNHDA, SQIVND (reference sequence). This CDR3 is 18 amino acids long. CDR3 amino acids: CASSVQGRRILGGNEAFF. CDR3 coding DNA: TGTGCCAGTAGCGTACAGGGAAGGCGGATCTTGGGGGGGAATGAAGCTTTCTTT.